This T cell receptor beta chain was captured by sequencing in a study of blood T cells in healthy people across ages. Study-wide findings and caveats: Unsorted PBMC input precluded a conclusive naive versus antigen-experienced comparison.

It was with a sample-barcoded 5' primer and a J-beta primer mix that a second PCR of roughly 7 to 12 cycles was run. TCRdb used MiXCR to reprocess the 5' RACE reads, holding one entry per CDR3 protein. The repertoire has under 800,000 distinct CDR3 sequences, roughly 20% of them found once; the top ten carry under 4%. Each donor had around 10 milliliters of peripheral blood drawn. This clonotype was observed a few times. The antigen remains unidentified. Germline-derived CDR1 and CDR2 are MDHEN and SYDVKM. Trimming removed 6 bases from V and 5 bases from J; junction bases left unmatched: 13. The CDR3 sequence is 16 residues long.

The chain carries TRBV28 and TRBJ2-5; 9 bases fit TRBD2. The sample was blood. This clonotype originated in a man aged 70-80 years in good health. As DNA, the CDR3 is TGTGCCAGCAGCTCCTTTAGCGGGAGTGGCTGGGAGACCCAGTACTTC. This translates into CASSSFSGSGWETQYF.